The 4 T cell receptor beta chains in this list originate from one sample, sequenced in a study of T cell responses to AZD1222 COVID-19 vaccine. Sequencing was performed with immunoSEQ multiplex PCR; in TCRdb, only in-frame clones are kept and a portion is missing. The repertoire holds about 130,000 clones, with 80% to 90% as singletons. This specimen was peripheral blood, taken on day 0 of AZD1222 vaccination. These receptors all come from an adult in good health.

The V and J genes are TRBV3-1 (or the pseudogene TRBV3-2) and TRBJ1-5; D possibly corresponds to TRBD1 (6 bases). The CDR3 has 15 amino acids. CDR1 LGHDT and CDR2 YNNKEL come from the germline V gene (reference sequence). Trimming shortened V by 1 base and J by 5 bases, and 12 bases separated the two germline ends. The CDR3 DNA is TGTGCCAGCAGCCAAGTCGTGGGGGCCGATCAGCCCCAGCATTTT. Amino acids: CASSQVVGADQPQHF.

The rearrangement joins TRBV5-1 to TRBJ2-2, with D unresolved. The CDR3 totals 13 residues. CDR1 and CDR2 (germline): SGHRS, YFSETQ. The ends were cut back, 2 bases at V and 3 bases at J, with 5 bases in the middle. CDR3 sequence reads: CASSFADTGELFF. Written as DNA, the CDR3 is TGCGCCAGCAGCTTCGCAGACACCGGGGAGCTGTTTTTT.

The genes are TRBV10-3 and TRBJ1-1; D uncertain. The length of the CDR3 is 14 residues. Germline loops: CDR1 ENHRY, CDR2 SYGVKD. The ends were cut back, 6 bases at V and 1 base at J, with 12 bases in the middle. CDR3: CAIRKDRTNTEAFF. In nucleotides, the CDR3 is TGTGCCATCAGAAAAGACCGAACGAACACTGAAGCTTTCTTT.

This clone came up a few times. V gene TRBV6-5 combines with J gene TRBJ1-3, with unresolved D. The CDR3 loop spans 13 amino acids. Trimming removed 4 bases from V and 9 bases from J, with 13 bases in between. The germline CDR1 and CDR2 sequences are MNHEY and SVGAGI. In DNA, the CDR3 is TGTGCCAGCAGTTCCCTGAACGGTGGCACCATATATTTT. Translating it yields CASSSLNGGTIYF.